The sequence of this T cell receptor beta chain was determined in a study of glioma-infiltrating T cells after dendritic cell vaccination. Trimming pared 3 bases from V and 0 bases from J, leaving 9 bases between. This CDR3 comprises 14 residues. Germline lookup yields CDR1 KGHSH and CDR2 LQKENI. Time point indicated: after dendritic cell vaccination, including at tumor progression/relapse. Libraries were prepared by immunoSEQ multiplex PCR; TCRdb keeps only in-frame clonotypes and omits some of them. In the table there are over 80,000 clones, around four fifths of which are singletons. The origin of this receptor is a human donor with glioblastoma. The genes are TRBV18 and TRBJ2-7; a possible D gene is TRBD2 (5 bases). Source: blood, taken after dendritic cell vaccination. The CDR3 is CASSPLRVSYEQYF. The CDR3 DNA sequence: TGTGCCAGCTCACCCCTGCGGGTCTCCTACGAGCAGTACTTC.